This T cell receptor beta chain was identified in a study of T cell responses to AZD1222 COVID-19 vaccine (dated by TCRdb to about 2021). Turning to the overall study: AZD1222 recipients with second doses at about 4 weeks or about 12 weeks were pooled, because spike-specific TCR depth and breadth did not differ between schedules. Trial participants were enrolled by age into 18-55, 56-69 and 70-plus year subgroups, with 148, 28 and 57 TCR-sequenced participants respectively. A total of 233 trial participants underwent TCR sequencing, of whom some 200 had received two doses of AZD1222 and about 25 had received two doses of the MenACWY control vaccine.

The CDR3 regions of human TCRbeta chains were analyzed by immunosequencing. On the authors' methods: Repertoire TCRs were matched against a reference library of SARS-CoV-2-specific TCRs generated with the MIRA antigen-specificity platform. Breadth was defined as the fraction of unique TCRs that were SARS-CoV-2-associated. Depth was defined as the fraction of total T cells that were SARS-CoV-2-associated. Each spike-specific TCR was assigned to its reactive spike region and to a CD4 or CD8 class using the MIRA data. Log10-transformed breadth and depth values were compared by one-way ANOVA with Sidak's multiple comparisons tests. TCRdb retrieved this table from immuneACCESS and kept in-frame rearrangements only. Not all clones are present; in checked studies, unresolved V genes account for under half, and no reason is known for the remainder. V and J calls and clone size are given by that table; D and trimming were obtained from the DNA. The sample table shows 100,000 to 150,000 clones, and just over 90% are seen once. The ten largest clones add up to 6% to 7.5% of the sample.

What the work shows at the level of the full study, not this receptor alone: In the small 56-69-year group, the increase in depth fell short of significance, most likely because of low power. Conclusions about previously exposed vaccinees are limited because only a handful of AZD1222 recipients were SARS-CoV-2 seropositive at baseline. Reportedly, almost half of the unique spike-specific TCRs recognized epitopes lying outside the regions that are mutated in the B.1.351 and B.1.1.7 variants. Participants were mostly white British, with more females than males. The authors suggested clonal diversity may have been underestimated. After two AZD1222 doses, both the breadth and the depth of spike-specific TCRs were significantly higher than at day 0 and than in MenACWY recipients. Because no samples from the day 14 peak response were available, repertoires could be characterized only after the peak T cell response. Vaccine-associated CD4 TCRs spanned the whole spike protein, with dominant responses in regions 160-218 and 743-854.

Comment on this clone: What antigen it recognizes has not been identified. No per-base quality is available; no much larger clone lies one base away.

Relative to germline, V is missing 2 bases and J is missing 8 bases, with 9 bases of the junction outside any gene match. The germline V gene yields ENHRY for CDR1 and SYGVKD for CDR2. The CDR3 runs 16 residues from the cysteine to the phenylalanine. The DNA shown is the 48-base CDR3, in frame from base 1. The time point label, read with the paper, signifies: baseline before first vaccination. Vaccinee samples came from UK trials COV001 and COV002, including a single-blind randomized controlled phase 2/3 trial of AZD1222 (ChAdOx1 nCoV-19) in healthy adults. Trial participant PBMC samples were collected at day 0 and day 28 after the second dose for TCRbeta chain sequencing.

The TCR comes from an adult in good health. Sample: peripheral blood, taken on day 0 of AZD1222 vaccination. Recombination linked TRBV10-3 to TRBJ1-4; a stretch of 9 junction bases matches TRBD1. The DNA reads TGTGCCATCAGTGAGGCGTCGACAGGGGGAGGCGAAAAACTGTTTTTT. The encoded protein is CAISEASTGGGEKLFF.